Listed here is a single TCR beta chain. Its antigen is as yet unknown. The sample comes from a study of T cells after yellow fever vaccination. Whole-study context: Any fraction with a low cell number was prepared using SMART-Seq v4 Ultra Low Input.

The V segment lost 4 bases and the J segment 10 bases; nucleotides outside the gene matches: 13. CDR3 size: 16 residues. CDR1 LGHDT and CDR2 YNNKEL come from the germline V gene (reference sequence). Researchers made TCR cDNA using 5'RACE template switching, and this step added a universal primer site and UMIs. TCRdb re-called the 5' RACE reads with MiXCR, one entry per CDR3 protein. The sample comprises around 590,000 distinct CDR3 sequences, roughly 12% of which are singletons, and about 15% rests with the top ten. General study points: Compared with primary, the secondary response was weaker and peaked at day 5, not 15.

This chain joins TRBV3-1 and TRBJ1-6, with 7 nucleotides matching TRBD1. The source is a man aged 25-45 years who received the YFV17D yellow fever vaccine. Sequences were derived from PBMCs, sampled on the day of the yellow fever booster vaccination. The CDR3 nucleotides read TGTGCCAGCAGCCGAGTGCCCGGGACAGTAGACTCACCCCTCCACTTT. As protein: CASSRVPGTVDSPLHF. Full variable domain (rest looked up from reference TRBV3-1 and TRBJ1-6): DTAVSQTPKYLVTQMGNDKSIKCEQNLGHDTMYWYKQDSKKFLKIMFSYNNKELIINETVPNRFSPKSPDKAHLNLHINSLELGDSAVYFCASSRVPGTVDSPLHFGNGTRLTVT.